This record looks at one TCR beta chain sequence and its context. This record belongs to a study of blood T cell repertoires in COVID-19. On the study more broadly: The study drew acute and convalescent COVID-19 samples from the United States, Italy and Spain.

From germline, CDR1 is SNHLY and CDR2 FYNNEI. V was cut by 1 base and J by 5 bases, with 11 bases left in between. This CDR3 comprises 14 residues. Participants came from 20 to 25 US areas, aged roughly 18 to 89 years. Cohorts were assigned according to the clinical history that participants reported. The repertoire was sequenced with immunoSEQ multiplex PCR; TCRdb's copy has only in-frame clones and lacks some. The sample lists over 350,000 clones, 88% occurring once. This TCR was recovered from a woman under 30 who had recovered from COVID-19. The sample comprised PBMCs or T cells enriched from blood (not recorded which). The chain links TRBV2 to TRBJ1-1, with D uncertain. This CDR3 is CASSEERTQTEAFF. CDR3 sequence (DNA): TGTGCCAGCAGTGAAGAGCGGACTCAGACTGAAGCTTTCTTT.